The sample holds many counts of the clone carrying this T cell receptor beta chain. From germline, CDR1 is LGHNA and CDR2 YSLEER. V lost 1 base, J lost 2 bases, and 1 base stayed unmatched. This CDR3 comprises 16 residues. The sample originates from a study of blood T cells in healthy people across ages. Using a J-beta primer mix together with a sample-barcoded 5' primer, a second PCR was run for roughly 7 to 11 cycles. TCRdb passed the 5' RACE reads through MiXCR, listing each CDR3 protein once. The table lists more than 750,000 distinct CDR3 sequences, 25% to 35% of them singletons, with 10% in the top ten. In addition, the sample was reused for a study of T cells of mothers and their children.

Sequenced sample: blood. V is TRBV4-3 and J is TRBJ2-1; 11 bases agree with TRBD2. This TCR was recovered from a middle-aged woman in good health. The CDR3 DNA is TGCGCCAGCAGCCAAGTTAGCGGGGGGGCCTACAATGAGCAGTTCTTC. This gives the protein CASSQVSGGAYNEQFF.